Listed below are T cell receptor beta chains from one sample, sequenced in a study of blood T cell repertoires in COVID-19. The table came from immunoSEQ multiplex PCR; TCRdb's copy has only in-frame clones and leaves some out. The data hold fewer than 250,000 clones, with about 83% observed a single time. The specimen was PBMCs or T cells enriched from blood (not recorded which). These receptors all stem from a woman between 35 and 50 years old who had recovered from COVID-19. The CDR3 runs from the conserved cysteine through the conserved F or W. The D gene is left open where the match is weak. Some rows mark clone size as missing; the rest say once, few, many or name a class of expanded clone.

>TRBJ1-1|NA|NA|TRBV5-1
TGCGCCAGCAGCTTTGACACGTCGGGAGGTTTCTTT
CASSFDTSGGFF
>TRBJ2-3|TRBD2|few|TRBV7-2
TGTGCCAGCAGCTTCCTAGCGGGAGGGGTTTACACAGATACGCAGTATTTT
CASSFLAGGVYTDTQYF
>TRBJ1-2|TRBD1|NA|TRBV28
TGTGCCAGCAGTTTCCGACAGGGTGGGTCCGGCTACACCTTC
CASSFRQGGSGYTF
>TRBJ2-7|TRBD1|NA|TRBV6-5
TGTGCCAGCACCTTCATCGGGACAGGGTACGAGCAGTACTTC
CASTFIGTGYEQYF
>TRBJ2-1|TRBD2|NA|TRBV7-8
TGTGCCAGCAGCTTATATCTAGCGGGAGGGCCTAGTGAGCAGTTCTTC
CASSLYLAGGPSEQFF
>TRBJ1-5|NA|few|TRBV27
TGTGCCAGCAGTTTATCATCAACCTGGGGGGTCGGCAATCAGCCCCAGCATTTT
CASSLSSTWGVGNQPQHF
>TRBJ1-2|NA|once|TRBV21-1
TGTGCCAGCAGCCGCCGCCTTGACAGGAACTATGGCTACACCTTC
CASSRRLDRNYGYTF
>TRBJ2-7|TRBD2|NA|TRBV2
TGTGCCAGCAGCAAAGGGGCTAGCGGGAGCAAACCCGAGCAGTACTTC
CASSKGASGSKPEQYF
>TRBJ2-3|TRBD2|NA|TRBV7-6
TGTGCCAGCAGCGTGCCAAAGGGACTAGCGGGAGGGGCAGATACGCAGTATTTT
CASSVPKGLAGGADTQYF
>TRBJ1-2|NA|NA|TRBV29-1
TGCAGCGTTGAAGTTGGGGGCGCATCTCGGTATGGCTACACCTTC
CSVEVGGASRYGYTF
>TRBJ2-2|TRBD1|NA|TRBV10-1
TGCGCCAGCACCTCTAGGACAGGGATGATGGTGCGGGCCACCGGGGAGCTGTTTTTT
CASTSRTGMMVRATGELFF
>TRBJ2-7|TRBD1|once|TRBV6-5
TGTGCCAGCAGGAGGGGACAGACCTACGAGCAGTACTTC
CASRRGQTYEQYF
>TRBJ1-3|TRBD1|NA|TRBV6-5
TGTGCCAGCAGCCGGGGACAGGAGGGAAACACCATATATTTT
CASSRGQEGNTIYF
>TRBJ1-5|NA|NA|TRBV2
TGTGCCAGTGGCGGCAGGGGACGCAATCAGCCCCAGCATTTT
CASGGRGRNQPQHF
>TRBJ2-4|TRBD2|NA|TRBV19
TGTGCCAGTAGCCATACCCGGACTAGTAACAAAAACATTCAGTACTTC
CASSHTRTSNKNIQYF
>TRBJ2-5|TRBD1|NA|TRBV9
TGTGCCAGCAGCCTAGGACAGGGGAGGGGAGAGACCCAGTACTTC
CASSLGQGRGETQYF
>TRBJ2-7|TRBD1|NA|TRBV11-3
TGTGCCAGCAGCTCCGGGACAGGGTCCTACGAGCAGTACTTC
CASSSGTGSYEQYF
>TRBJ1-4|NA|NA|TRBV27
TGTGCCAGCAGTGCACAGGGCTTTGAAAAACTGTTTTTT
CASSAQGFEKLFF
>TRBJ2-3|TRBD1|NA|TRBV7-9
TGTGCCAGCAGAACCGGGACAGGTAGCACAGATACGCAGTATTTT
CASRTGTGSTDTQYF
>TRBJ2-3|TRBD1|NA|TRBV28
TGTGCCAGCAGTGCAGGGGGATCGGCAGATACGCAGTATTTT
CASSAGGSADTQYF
>TRBJ1-2|NA|few|TRBV5-4
TGTGCCAGCAGCTTTTCTATACAGGCTAACTATGGCTACACCTTC
CASSFSIQANYGYTF
>TRBJ2-2|TRBD1|NA|TRBV6-5
TGTGCCAGCCAGACAGGGACGGCCGGGGAGCTGTTTTTT
CASQTGTAGELFF
>TRBJ2-7|NA|NA|TRBV28
TGTGCCAGCAAGAGAATGACTTTTAACATCCCCGAGCAGTACTTC
CASKRMTFNIPEQYF
>TRBJ1-2|NA|NA|TRBV7-8
TGTGCCAGCAGCTTAGGGGGGACGGCCCCAATGCGGGGTGGCTACACCTTC
CASSLGGTAPMRGGYTF
>TRBJ1-5|NA|NA|TRBV6-2/TRBV6-3
TGTGCCAGCAGTTACGTCTTCGGAGGTCAGCCCCAGCATTTT
CASSYVFGGQPQHF
>TRBJ2-1|TRBD2|NA|TRBV24-1
TGTGCCACCAGTGATTCCCATGCCCGGACTAGCGGGTGGGTCGATGAGCAGTTCTTC
CATSDSHARTSGWVDEQFF
>TRBJ2-7|TRBD2|NA|TRBV3-1/TRBV3-2
TGTGCCAGCAGCCTAAAGACTAGCGGAAGCTCCTACGAGCAGTACTTC
CASSLKTSGSSYEQYF